What follows is one T cell receptor beta chain and its context. The CDR3 contains 13 residues. V lost 2 bases and J lost 3, with 7 bases in between. In germline, CDR1 is MNHEY, CDR2 SMNVEV (reference sequence). The sample belongs to a study of technical replicates of blood from a handful of donors. Method: immunoSEQ multiplex PCR; TCRdb's copy keeps in-frame clones and lacks some. The sample lists some 80,000 clones; 94% were seen once. Sequencing was performed on T cells isolated from PBMCs. The chain joins TRBV27 to TRBJ1-1; D call uncertain. This receptor was taken from a human donor in good health. This CDR3 is CASSLGPHTEAFF. The DNA of the CDR3 is TGTGCCAGCAGTTTAGGCCCTCACACTGAAGCTTTCTTT.